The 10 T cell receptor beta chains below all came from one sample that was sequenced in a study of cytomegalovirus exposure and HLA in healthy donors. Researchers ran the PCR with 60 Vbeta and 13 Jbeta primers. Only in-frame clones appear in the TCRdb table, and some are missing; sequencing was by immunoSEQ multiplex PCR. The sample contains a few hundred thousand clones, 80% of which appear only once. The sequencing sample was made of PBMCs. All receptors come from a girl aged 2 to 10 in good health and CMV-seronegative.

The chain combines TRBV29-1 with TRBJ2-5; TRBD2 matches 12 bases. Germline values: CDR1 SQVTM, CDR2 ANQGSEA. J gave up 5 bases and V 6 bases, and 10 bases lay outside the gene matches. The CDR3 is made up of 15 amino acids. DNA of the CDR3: TGCAGCGTGGGGACTAGCGGGCTTGGGGGGGAGACCCAGTACTTC. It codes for CSVGTSGLGGETQYF.

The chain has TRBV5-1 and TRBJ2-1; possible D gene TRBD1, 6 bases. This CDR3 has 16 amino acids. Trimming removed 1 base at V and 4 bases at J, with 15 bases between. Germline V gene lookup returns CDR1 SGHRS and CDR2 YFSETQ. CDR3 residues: CASSLSPGTKYNEQFF. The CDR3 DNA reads TGCGCCAGCAGCTTGTCACCCGGGACAAAATACAATGAGCAGTTCTTC.

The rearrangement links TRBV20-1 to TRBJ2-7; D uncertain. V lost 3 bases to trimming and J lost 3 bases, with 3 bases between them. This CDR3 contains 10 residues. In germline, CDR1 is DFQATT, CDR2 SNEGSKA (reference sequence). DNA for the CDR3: TGCAGTGCTAGTCGCTACGAGCAGTACTTC. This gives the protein CSASRYEQYF.

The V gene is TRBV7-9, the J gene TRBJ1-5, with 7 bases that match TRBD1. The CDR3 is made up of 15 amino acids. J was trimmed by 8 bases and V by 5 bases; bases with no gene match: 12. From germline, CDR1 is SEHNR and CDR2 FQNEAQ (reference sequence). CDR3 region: CASSPGTVGLKPQHF. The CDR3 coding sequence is TGTGCCAGCAGCCCCGGGACAGTGGGGTTGAAGCCCCAGCATTTT.

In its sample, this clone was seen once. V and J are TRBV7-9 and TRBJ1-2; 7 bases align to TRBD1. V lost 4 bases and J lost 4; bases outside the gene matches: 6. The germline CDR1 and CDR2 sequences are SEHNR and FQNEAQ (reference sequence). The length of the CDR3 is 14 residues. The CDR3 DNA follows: TGTGCCAGCAGCTCCAGGGACAGACTCTATGGCTACACCTTC. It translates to CASSSRDRLYGYTF.

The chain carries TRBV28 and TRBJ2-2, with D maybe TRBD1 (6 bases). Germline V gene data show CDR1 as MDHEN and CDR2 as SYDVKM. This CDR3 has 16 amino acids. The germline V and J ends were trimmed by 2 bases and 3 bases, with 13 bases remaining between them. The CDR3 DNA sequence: TGTGCCAGCAGTTTAGATCGCCAGGGGTACACCGGGGAGCTGTTTTTT. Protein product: CASSLDRQGYTGELFF.

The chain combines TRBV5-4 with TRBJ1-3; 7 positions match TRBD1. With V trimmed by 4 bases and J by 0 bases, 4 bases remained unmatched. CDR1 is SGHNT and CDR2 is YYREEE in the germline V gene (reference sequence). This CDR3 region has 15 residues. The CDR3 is CASSQGGVSGNTIYF. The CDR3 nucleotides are TGTGCCAGCAGCCAGGGGGGAGTCTCTGGAAACACCATATATTTT.

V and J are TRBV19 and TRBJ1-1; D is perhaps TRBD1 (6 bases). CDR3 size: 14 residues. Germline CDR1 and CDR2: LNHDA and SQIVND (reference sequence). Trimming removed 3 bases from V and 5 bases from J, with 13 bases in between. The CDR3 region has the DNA TGTGCCAGTAGTATTGGGGGGGCCAGAACTGAAGCTTTCTTT. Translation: CASSIGGARTEAFF.

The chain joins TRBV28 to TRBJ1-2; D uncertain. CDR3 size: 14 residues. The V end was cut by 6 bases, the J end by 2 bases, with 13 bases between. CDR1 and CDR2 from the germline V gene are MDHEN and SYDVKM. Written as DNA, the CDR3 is TGTGCCAGCAGGAACAGCCGGCCCAACTATGGCTACACCTTC. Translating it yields CASRNSRPNYGYTF.

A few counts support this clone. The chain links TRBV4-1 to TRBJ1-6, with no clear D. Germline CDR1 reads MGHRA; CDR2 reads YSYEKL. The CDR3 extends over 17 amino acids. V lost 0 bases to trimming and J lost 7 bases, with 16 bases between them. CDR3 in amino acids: CASSQDPAAILNSPLHF. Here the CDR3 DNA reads TGCGCCAGCAGCCAAGATCCGGCGGCCATATTAAATTCACCCCTCCACTTT.